The 4 T cell receptor beta chains below were found in one sample sequenced in a study of cytomegalovirus exposure and HLA in healthy donors. Sequencing used immunoSEQ multiplex PCR; TCRdb keeps in-frame clones, though not all of them. This sample carries around 170,000 clones, about 88% of them seen once, and the ten largest clones take approximately 3.1%. The sequencing sample was made of PBMCs. The receptors come from a young man in good health and CMV-seronegative.

The chain is built from TRBV7-8 and TRBJ2-3; 9 nucleotides agree with TRBD2. The ends lost 1 base at V and 5 bases at J; junction bases unmatched: 13. CDR1 is SGHVS and CDR2 is FQNEAQ in the germline V gene. This CDR3 is 18 amino acids long. For the CDR3, the DNA is TGTGCCAGCAGCTTAGACCCGGGACTAGCAATTATGGTAGATACGCAGTATTTT. It codes for CASSLDPGLAIMVDTQYF.

This clone has more than one count but fewer than ten. The chain is built from TRBV7-2 and TRBJ2-4, with 7 bases matching TRBD1. With V trimmed by 1 base and J by 8 bases, 5 bases remained unmatched. Germline CDR1 reads SGHTA; CDR2 reads FQGNSA. CDR3 length: 14 amino acids. CDR3 residues: CASSLDRGRDIQYF. CDR3 coding DNA: TGTGCCAGCAGCTTAGACAGGGGAAGGGACATTCAGTACTTC.

This chain uses TRBV11-2 with TRBJ1-2, with D maybe TRBD1 (5 bases). Germline lookup yields CDR1 SGHAT and CDR2 FQNNGV. This CDR3 spans 14 amino acids. Between the trimmed V and J ends, which lost 3 bases and 4 bases, there was a span of 12 bases. CDR3 in DNA: TGTGCCAGCAGCTTGAGTCAGGGATCCTATGGCTACACCTTC. This sequence encodes CASSLSQGSYGYTF.

The V call is TRBV6-1, the J call TRBJ1-6; the D gene is possibly TRBD1 (5 bases). V was pared by 3 bases and J by 10 bases, with 7 bases between. The V gene's germline CDR1 is MNHNS and CDR2 SASEGT. This CDR3 spans 12 amino acids. The CDR3 sequence is CASSETDSPLHF. The CDR3 DNA reads TGTGCCAGCAGTGAGACAGACTCACCCCTCCACTTT.